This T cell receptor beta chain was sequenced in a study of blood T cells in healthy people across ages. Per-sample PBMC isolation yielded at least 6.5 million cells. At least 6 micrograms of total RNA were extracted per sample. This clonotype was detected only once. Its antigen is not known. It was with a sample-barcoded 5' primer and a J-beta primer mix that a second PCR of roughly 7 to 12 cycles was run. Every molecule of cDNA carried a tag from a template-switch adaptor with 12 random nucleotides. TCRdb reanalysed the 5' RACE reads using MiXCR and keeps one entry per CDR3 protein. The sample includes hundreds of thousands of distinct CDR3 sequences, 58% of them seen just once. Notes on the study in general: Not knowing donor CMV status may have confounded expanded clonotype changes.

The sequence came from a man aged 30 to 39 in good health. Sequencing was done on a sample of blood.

The CDR3 protein is CASEARAYNEQFF. CDR3 coding DNA: TGTGCCAGCGAGGCAAGAGCATACAATGAGCAGTTCTTC. V usage is TRBV7-2 and J usage is TRBJ2-1, with D uncertain. The CDR3 runs 13 residues. Germline lookup yields CDR1 SGHTA and CDR2 FQGNSA. V lost 8 bases to trimming and J lost 4 bases, with 12 bases between them.